This T cell receptor beta chain was recovered during a study of T cell responses to AZD1222 COVID-19 vaccine. General study results and limits: Repertoire sampling was restricted to post-peak T cell response timepoints.

Comments on this clone: Its target is unknown.

Using immunoSEQ multiplex PCR, the repertoire was profiled, and TCRdb retains in-frame clones only, with some absent. This sample carries 110,000 to 150,000 clones, roughly 91% of them seen once, and the ten largest clones take less than 2.5%. V was cut by 7 bases and J by 2 bases, with 12 bases left in between. The CDR3 is 14 residues long. Germline CDR1 LNHDA, CDR2 SQIVND (reference sequence). This sequence joins TRBV19 and TRBJ1-5; no reliable D call. The receptor comes from an adult who received the AZD1222 COVID-19 vaccine. The sequencing here drew on peripheral blood, taken 28 days after the second AZD1222 dose. The CDR3 DNA reads as TGTGCCAGTACTGGTTATTTGGGCAATCAGCCCCAGCATTTT. Encoded protein: CASTGYLGNQPQHF.